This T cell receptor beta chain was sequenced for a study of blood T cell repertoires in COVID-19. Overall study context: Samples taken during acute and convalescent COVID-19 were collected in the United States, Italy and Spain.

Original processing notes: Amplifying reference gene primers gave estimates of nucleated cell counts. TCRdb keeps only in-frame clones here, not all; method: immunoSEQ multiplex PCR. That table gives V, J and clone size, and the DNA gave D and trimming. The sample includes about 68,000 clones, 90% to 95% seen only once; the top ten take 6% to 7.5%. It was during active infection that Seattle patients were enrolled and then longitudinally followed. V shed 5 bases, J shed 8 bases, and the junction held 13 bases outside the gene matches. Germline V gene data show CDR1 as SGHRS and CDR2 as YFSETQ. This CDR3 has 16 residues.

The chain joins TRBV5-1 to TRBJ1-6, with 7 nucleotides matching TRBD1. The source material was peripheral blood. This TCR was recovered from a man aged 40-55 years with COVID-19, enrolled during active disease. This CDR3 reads CASSQIVGQGDSPLHF. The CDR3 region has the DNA TGCGCCAGCAGTCAGATAGTAGGGCAGGGGGATTCACCCCTCCACTTT.